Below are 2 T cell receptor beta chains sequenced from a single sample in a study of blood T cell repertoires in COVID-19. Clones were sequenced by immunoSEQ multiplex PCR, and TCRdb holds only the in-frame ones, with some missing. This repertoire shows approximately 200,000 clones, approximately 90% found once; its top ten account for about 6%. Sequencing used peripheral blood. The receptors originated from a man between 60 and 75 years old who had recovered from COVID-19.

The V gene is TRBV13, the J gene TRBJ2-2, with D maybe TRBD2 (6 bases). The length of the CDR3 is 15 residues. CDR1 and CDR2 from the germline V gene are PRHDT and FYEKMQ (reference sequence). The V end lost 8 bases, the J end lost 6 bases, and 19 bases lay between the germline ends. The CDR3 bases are TGTGCCAGCGTCGGGGGAGGAGTGCCCTCCGGGGAGCTGTTTTTT. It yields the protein CASVGGGVPSGELFF.

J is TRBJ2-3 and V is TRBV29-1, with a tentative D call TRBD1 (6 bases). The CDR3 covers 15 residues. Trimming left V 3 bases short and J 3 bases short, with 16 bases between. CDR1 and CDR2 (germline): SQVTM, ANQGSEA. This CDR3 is CSVEPGPTGTDTQYF. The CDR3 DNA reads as TGCAGCGTTGAGCCGGGCCCAACAGGGACAGATACGCAGTATTTT.